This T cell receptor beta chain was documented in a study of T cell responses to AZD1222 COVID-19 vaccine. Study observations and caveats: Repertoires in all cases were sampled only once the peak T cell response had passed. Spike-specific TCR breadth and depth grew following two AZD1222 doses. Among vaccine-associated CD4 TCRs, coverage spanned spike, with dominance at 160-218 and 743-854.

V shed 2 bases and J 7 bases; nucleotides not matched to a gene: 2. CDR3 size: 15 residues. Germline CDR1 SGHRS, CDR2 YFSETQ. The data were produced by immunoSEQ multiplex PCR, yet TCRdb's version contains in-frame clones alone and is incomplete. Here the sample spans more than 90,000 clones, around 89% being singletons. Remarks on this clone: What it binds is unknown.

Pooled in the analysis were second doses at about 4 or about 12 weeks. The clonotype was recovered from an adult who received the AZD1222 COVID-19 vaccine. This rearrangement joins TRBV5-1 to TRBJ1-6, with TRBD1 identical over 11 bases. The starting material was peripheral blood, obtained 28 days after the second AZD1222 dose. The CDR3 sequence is CASSFWTGGNSPLHF. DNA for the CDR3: TGCGCCAGCAGCTTTTGGACAGGGGGCAATTCACCCCTCCACTTT. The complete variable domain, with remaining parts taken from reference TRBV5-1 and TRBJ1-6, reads KAGVTQTPRYLIKTRGQQVTLSCSPISGHRSVSWYQQTPGQGLQFLFEYFSETQRNKGNFPGRFSGRQFSNSRSEMNVSTLELGDSALYLCASSFWTGGNSPLHFGNGTRLTVT.